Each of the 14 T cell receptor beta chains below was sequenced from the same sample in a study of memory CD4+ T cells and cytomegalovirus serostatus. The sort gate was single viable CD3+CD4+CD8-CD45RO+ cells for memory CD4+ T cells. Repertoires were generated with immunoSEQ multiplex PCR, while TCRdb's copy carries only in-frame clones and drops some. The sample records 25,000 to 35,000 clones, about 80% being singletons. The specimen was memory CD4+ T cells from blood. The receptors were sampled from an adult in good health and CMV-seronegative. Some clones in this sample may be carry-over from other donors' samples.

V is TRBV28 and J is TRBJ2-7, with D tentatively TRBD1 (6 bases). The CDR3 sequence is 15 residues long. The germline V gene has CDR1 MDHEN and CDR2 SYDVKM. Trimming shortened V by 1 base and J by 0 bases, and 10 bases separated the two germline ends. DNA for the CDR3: TGTGCCAGCAGTTTATCAGGGGCGGGCTCCTACGAGCAGTACTTC. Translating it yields CASSLSGAGSYEQYF.

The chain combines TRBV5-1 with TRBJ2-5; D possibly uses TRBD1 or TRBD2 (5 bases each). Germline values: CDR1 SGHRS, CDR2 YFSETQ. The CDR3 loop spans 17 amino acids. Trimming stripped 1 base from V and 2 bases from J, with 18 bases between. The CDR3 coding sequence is TGCGCCAGCAGCTTGAGCAGGGCGCGGGCTGGTCAAGAGACCCAGTACTTC. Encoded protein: CASSLSRARAGQETQYF.

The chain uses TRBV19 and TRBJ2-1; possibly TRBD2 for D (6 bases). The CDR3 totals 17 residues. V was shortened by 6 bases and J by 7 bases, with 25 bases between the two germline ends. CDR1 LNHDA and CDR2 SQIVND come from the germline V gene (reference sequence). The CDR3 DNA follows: TGTGCCAGTAGGGGTCCGGACGGGACTCGCCGATCAAATGAGCAGTTCTTC. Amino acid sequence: CASRGPDGTRRSNEQFF.

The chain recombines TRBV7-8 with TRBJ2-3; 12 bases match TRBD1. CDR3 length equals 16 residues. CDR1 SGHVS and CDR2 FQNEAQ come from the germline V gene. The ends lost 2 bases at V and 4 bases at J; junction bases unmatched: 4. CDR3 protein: CASSLPGTGGADTQYF. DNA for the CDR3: TGTGCCAGCAGCTTACCCGGGACAGGGGGCGCAGATACGCAGTATTTT. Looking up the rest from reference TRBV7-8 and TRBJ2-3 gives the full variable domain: GAGVSQSPRYKVAKRGQDVALRCDPISGHVSLFWYQQALGQGPEFLTYFQNEAQLDKSGLPSDRFFAERPEGSVSTLKIQRTQQEDSAVYLCASSLPGTGGADTQYFGPGTRLTVL.

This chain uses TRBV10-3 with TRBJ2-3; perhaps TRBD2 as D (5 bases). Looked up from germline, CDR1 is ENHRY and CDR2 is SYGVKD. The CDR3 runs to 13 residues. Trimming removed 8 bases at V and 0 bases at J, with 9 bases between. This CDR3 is CAIGGGSTDTQYF. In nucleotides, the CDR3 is TGTGCCATCGGAGGCGGAAGCACAGATACGCAGTATTTT.

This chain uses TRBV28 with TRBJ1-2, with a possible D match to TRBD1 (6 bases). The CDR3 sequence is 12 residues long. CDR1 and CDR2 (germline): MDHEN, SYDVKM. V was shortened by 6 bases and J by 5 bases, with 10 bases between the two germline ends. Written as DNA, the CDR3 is TGTGCCAGCAGACAGGGTTTATATGGCTACACCTTC. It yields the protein CASRQGLYGYTF.

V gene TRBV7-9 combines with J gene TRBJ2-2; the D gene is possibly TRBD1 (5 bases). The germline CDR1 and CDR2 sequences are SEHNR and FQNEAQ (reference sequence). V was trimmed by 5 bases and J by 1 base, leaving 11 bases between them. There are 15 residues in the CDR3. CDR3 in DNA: TGTGCCAGCAGCCGACAGCAACAGAACACCGGGGAGCTGTTTTTT. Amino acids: CASSRQQQNTGELFF.

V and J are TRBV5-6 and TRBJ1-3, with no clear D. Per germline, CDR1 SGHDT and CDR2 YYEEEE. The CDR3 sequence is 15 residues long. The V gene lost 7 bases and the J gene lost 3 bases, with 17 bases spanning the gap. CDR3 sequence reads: CASSLRSGFGNTIYF. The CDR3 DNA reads TGTGCCAGCTCCCTCAGGTCGGGCTTTGGAAACACCATATATTTT.

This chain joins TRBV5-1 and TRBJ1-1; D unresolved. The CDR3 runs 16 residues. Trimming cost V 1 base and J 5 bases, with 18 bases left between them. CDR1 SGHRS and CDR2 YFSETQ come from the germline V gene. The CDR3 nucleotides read TGCGCCAGCAGCTTGTGGGGTGGAGGGTCGGTTACTGAAGCTTTCTTT. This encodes CASSLWGGGSVTEAFF.

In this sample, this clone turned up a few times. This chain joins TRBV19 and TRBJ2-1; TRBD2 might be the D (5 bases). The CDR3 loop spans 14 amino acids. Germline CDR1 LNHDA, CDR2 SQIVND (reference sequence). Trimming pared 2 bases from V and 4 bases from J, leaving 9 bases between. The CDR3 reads CASSISSGYNEQFF. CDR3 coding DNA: TGTGCCAGTAGTATATCATCGGGATACAATGAGCAGTTCTTC.

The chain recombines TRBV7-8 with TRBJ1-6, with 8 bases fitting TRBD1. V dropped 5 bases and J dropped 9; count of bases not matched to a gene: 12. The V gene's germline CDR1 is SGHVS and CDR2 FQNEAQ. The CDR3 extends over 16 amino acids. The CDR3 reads CASSTVQGAAGSPLHF. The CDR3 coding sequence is TGTGCCAGCAGCACGGTTCAGGGGGCGGCGGGTTCACCCCTCCACTTT.

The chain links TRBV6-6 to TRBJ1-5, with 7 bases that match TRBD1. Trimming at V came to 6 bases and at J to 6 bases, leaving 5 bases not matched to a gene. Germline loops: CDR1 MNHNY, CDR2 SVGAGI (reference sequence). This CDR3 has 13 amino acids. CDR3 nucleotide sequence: TGTGCCAGCAGCCTCGACAGGGCTCAGCCCCAGCATTTT. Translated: CASSLDRAQPQHF.

The CDR3 sequence: CASSSRPVTGGWGSPLHF. The CDR3 DNA is TGTGCCAGCAGCTCCCGCCCGGTGACAGGGGGCTGGGGTTCACCCCTCCACTTT. The chain uses TRBV7-2 and TRBJ1-6, with 10 bases lining up with TRBD1. This CDR3 is built from 18 residues. Germline V CDR1 and CDR2: SGHTA, FQGNSA. The V segment lost 4 bases and the J segment 9 bases; nucleotides outside the gene matches: 15. Full variable domain (rest looked up from reference TRBV7-2 and TRBJ1-6): GAGVSQSPSNKVTEKGKDVELRCDPISGHTALYWYRQSLGQGLEFLIYFQGNSAPDKSGLPSDRFSAERTGGSVSTLTIQRTQQEDSAVYLCASSSRPVTGGWGSPLHFGNGTRLTVT.

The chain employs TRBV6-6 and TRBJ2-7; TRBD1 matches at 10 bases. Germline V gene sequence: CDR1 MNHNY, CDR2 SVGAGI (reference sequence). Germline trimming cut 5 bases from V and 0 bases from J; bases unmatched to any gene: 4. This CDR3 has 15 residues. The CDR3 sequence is CASSDWDRGSYEQYF. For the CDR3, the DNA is TGTGCCAGCAGTGACTGGGACAGGGGCTCCTACGAGCAGTACTTC.